This T cell receptor beta chain was sequenced during a study of T cell responses to AZD1222 COVID-19 vaccine. Study-level points and caveats: Across spike, vaccine-associated CD4 TCRs were found, dominant at 160-218 and 743-854. After the peak T cell response, and only then, were repertoires sampled.

Worth noting for this clone: What it recognizes is unknown.

Profiling relied on immunoSEQ multiplex PCR, and the TCRdb table lists in-frame clones only, not all of them. The table includes about 200,000 clones, roughly 92% detected once. Germline CDR1 and CDR2: DFQATT and SNEGSKA (reference sequence). This CDR3 contains 13 residues. The V gene end was trimmed by 3 bases and the J gene end by 7 bases; junction bases not matched to a gene: 6. This receptor was identified in an adult who received the AZD1222 COVID-19 vaccine. The input for sequencing was peripheral blood, taken 28 days after the second AZD1222 dose. V and J are TRBV20-1 and TRBJ1-5, with 7 positions matching TRBD1. Here the CDR3 reads CSASRQGRQPQHF. CDR3 bases: TGCAGTGCTAGTCGACAGGGTCGGCAGCCCCAGCATTTT.